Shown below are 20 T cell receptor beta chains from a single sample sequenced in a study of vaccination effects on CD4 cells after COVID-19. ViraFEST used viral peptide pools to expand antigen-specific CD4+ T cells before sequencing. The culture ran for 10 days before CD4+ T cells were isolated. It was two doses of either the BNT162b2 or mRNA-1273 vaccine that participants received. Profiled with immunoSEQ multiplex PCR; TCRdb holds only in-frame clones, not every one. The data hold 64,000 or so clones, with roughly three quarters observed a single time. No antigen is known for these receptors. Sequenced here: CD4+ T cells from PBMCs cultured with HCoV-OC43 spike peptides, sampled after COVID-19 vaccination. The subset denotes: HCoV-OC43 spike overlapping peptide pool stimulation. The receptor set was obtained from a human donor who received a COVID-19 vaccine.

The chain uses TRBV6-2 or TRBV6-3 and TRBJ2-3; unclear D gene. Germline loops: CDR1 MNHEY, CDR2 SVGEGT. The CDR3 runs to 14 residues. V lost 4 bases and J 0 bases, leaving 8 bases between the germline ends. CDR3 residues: CASSFGTSTDTQYF. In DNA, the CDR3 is TGTGCCAGCAGTTTTGGCACGAGCACAGATACGCAGTATTTT.

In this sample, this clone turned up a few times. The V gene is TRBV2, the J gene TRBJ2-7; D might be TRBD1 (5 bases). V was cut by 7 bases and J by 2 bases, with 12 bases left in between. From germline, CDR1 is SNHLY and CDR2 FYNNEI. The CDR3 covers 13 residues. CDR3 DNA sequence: TGTGCCAGCACGTTCGACAGCACCTACGAGCAGTACGTC. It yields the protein CASTFDSTYEQYV.

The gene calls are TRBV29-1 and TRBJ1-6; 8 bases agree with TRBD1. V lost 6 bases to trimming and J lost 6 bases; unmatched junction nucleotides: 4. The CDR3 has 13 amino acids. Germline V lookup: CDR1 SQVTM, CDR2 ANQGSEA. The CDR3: CSVATGGNSPLHF. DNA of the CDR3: TGCAGCGTCGCAACAGGGGGTAATTCACCCCTCCACTTT. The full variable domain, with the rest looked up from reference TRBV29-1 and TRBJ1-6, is SAVISQKPSRDICQRGTSLTIQCQVDSQVTMMFWYRQQPGQSLTLIATANQGSEATYESGFVIDKFPISRPNLTFSTLTVSNMSPEDSSIYLCSVATGGNSPLHFGNGTRLTVT.

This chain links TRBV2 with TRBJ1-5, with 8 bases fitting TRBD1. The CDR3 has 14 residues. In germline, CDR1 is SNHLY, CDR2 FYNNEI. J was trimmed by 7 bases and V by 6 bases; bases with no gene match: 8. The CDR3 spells CASSSYRGLQPQHF. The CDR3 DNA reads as TGTGCCAGCAGCAGTTACAGGGGGTTACAGCCCCAGCATTTT. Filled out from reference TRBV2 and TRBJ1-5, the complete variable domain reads EPEVTQTPSHQVTQMGQEVILRCVPISNHLYFYWYRQILGQKVEFLVSFYNNEISEKSEIFDDQFSVERPDGSNFTLKIRSTKLEDSAMYFCASSSYRGLQPQHFGDGTRLSIL.

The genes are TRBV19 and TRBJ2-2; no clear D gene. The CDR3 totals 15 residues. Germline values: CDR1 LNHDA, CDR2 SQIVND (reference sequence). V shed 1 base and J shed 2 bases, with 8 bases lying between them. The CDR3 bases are TGTGCCAGTAGTATAGTGGCGGCTAACACCGGGGAGCTGTTTTTT. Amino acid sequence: CASSIVAANTGELFF.

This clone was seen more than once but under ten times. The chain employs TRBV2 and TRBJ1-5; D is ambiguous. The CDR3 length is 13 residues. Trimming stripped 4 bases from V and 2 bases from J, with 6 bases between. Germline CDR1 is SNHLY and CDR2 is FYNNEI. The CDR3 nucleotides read TGTGCCAGCAGTGGGGAAGGCAATCAGCCCCAGCATTTT. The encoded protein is CASSGEGNQPQHF.

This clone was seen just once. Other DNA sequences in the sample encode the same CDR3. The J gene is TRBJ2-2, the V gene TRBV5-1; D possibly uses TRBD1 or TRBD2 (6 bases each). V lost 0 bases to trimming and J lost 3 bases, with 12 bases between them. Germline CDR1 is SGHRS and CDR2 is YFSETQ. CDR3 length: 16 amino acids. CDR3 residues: CASSLAGGADTGELFF. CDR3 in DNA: TGCGCCAGCAGCTTGGCCGGGGGCGCCGACACCGGGGAGCTGTTTTTT.

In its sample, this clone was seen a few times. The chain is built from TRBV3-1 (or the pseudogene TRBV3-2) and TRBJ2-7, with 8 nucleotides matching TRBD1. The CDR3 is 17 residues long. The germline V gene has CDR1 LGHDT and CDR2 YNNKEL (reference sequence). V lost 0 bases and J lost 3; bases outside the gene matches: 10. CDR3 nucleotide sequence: TGTGCCAGCAGCCAAGATCCAGGACAGGGTAACTTCTACGAGCAGTACGTC. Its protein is CASSQDPGQGNFYEQYV.

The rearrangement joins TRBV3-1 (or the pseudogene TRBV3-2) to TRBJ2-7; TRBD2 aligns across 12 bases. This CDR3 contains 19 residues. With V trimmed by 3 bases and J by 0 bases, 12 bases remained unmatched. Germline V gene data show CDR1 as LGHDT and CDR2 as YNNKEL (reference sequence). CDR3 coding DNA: TGTGCCAGCAGCCAGCAAACTAGCGGGGGGTACTCCTACTCCTACGAGCAGTACGTC. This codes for CASSQQTSGGYSYSYEQYV.

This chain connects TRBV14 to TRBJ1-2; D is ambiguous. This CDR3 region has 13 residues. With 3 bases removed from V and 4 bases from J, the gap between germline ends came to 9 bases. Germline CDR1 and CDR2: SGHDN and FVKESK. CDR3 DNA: TGTGCCAGCAGCCATAAAGTAAGCTATGGCTACACCTTC. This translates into CASSHKVSYGYTF.

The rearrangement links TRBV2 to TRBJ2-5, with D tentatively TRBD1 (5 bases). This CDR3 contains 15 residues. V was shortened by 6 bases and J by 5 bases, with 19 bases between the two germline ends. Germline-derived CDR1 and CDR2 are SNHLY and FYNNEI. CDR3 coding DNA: TGTGCCAGCAGGGCAACACAGGTCCTCCGGGAGACCCAGTACTTC. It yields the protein CASRATQVLRETQYF.

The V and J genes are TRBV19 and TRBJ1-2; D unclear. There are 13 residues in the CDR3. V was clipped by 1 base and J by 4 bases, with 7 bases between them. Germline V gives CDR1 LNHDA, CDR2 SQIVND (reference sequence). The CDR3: CASSIAGSYGYTF. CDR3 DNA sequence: TGTGCCAGTAGTATAGCGGGGTCCTATGGCTACACCTTC.

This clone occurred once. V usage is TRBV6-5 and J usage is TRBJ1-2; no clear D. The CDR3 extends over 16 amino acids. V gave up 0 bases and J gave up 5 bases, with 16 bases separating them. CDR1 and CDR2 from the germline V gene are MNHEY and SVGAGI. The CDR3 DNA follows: TGTGCCAGCAGTTACTCGGGCGGGAGGGCTATGTATGGCTACACCTTC. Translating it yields CASSYSGGRAMYGYTF.

CDR3 loop: CACQASGETQYF. In DNA form, the CDR3 reads TGTGCCTGCCAAGCAAGTGGCGAGACCCAGTACTTC. The V gene is TRBV30, the J gene TRBJ2-5; D is unclear. In germline, CDR1 is GTSNPN, CDR2 SVGIG (reference sequence). The CDR3 runs to 12 residues. Trimming removed 6 bases from V and 5 bases from J, with 13 bases in between.

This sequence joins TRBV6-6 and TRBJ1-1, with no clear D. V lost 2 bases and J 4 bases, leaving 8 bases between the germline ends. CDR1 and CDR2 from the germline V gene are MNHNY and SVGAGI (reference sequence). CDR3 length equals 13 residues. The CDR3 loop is CASSYMAGTEAFF. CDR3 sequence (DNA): TGTGCCAGCAGTTACATGGCAGGCACTGAAGCTTTCTTT.

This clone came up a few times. CDR3 sequence: CATSKAGQPSNQPQHF. CDR3 bases: TGTGCCACCAGTAAAGCGGGACAGCCTAGCAATCAGCCCCAGCATTTT. This chain uses TRBV24-1 with TRBJ1-5; 7 bases are shared with TRBD1. This CDR3 comprises 16 residues. Germline V gives CDR1 KGHDR, CDR2 SFDVKD. The trim removed 6 bases at V and 0 bases at J, leaving 7 bases unmatched.

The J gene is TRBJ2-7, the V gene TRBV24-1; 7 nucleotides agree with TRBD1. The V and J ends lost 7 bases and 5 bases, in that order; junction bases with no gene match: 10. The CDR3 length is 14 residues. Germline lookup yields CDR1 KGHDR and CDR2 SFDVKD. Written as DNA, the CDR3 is TGTGCCACCAGGGGACAGATTGCCAGGAACGAGCAGTACGTC. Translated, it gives CATRGQIARNEQYV.

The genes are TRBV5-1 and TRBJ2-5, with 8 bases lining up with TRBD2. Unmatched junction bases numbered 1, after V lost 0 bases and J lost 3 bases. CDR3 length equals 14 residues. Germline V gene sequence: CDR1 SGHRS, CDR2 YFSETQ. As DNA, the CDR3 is TGCGCCAGCAGCTTGGAACTAGCGGAAGAGACCCAGTACTTC. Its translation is CASSLELAEETQYF.

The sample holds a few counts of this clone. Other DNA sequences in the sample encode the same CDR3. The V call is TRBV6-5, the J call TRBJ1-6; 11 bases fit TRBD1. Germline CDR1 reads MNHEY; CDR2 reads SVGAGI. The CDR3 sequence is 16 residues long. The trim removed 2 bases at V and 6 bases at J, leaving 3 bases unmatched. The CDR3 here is CASSYLGQGGNSPLHF. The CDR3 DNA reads TGTGCCAGCAGTTACCTGGGACAGGGGGGTAATTCACCCCTCCACTTT.

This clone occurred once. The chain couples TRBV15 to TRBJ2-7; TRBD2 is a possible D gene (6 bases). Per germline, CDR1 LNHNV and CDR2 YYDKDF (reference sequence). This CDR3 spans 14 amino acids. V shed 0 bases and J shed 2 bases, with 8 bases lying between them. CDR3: CATSREGGTYEQYV. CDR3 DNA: TGTGCCACCAGCAGAGAAGGAGGGACCTACGAGCAGTACGTC.